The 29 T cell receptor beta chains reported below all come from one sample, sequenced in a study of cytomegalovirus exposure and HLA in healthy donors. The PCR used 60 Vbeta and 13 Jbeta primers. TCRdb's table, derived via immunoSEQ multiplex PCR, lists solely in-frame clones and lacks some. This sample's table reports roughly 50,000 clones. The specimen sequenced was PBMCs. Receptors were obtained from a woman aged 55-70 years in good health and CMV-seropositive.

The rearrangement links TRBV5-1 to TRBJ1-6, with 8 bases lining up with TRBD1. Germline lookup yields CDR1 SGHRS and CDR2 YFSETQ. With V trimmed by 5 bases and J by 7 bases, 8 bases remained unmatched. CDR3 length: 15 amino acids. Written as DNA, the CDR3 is TGCGCCAGCAGGTTGACAGGGGTGGGCAATTCACCCCTCCACTTT. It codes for CASRLTGVGNSPLHF.

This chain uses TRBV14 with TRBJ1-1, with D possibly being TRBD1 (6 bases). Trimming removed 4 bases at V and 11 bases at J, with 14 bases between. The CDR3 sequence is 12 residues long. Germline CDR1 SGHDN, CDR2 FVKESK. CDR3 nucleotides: TGTGCCAGCAGCCGAGAGGGGGGAAGGGCTTTCTTT. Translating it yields CASSREGGRAFF.

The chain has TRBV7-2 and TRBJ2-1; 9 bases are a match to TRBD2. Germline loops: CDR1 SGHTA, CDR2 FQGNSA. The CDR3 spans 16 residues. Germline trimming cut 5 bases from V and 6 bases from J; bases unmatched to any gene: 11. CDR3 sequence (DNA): TGTGCCAGCAGCCGAGGTGGGCGGGGGGGCCTCAATGAGCAGTTCTTC. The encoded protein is CASSRGGRGGLNEQFF.

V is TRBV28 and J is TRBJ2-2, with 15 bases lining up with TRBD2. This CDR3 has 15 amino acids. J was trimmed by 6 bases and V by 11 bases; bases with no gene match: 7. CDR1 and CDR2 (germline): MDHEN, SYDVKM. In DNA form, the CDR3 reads TGTGCCGCGGGAGGGACTAGCGGGGGGTCCGGGGAGCTGTTTTTT. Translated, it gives CAAGGTSGGSGELFF.

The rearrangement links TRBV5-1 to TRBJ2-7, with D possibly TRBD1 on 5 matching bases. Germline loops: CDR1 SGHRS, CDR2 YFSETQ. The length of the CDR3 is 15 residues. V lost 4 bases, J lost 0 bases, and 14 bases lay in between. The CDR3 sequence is CASSLRVSASYEQYF. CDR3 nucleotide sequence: TGCGCCAGCAGCCTCAGGGTATCAGCCTCCTACGAGCAGTACTTC.

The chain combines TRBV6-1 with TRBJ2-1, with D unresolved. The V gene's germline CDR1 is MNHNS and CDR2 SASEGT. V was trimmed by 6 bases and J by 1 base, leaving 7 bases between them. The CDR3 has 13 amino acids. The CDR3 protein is CASSQESYNEQFF. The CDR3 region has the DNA TGTGCCAGCAGCCAGGAATCCTACAATGAGCAGTTCTTC.

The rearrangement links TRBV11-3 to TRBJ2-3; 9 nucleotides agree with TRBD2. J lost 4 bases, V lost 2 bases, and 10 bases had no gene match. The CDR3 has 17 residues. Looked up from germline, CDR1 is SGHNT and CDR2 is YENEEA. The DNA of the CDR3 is TGTGCCAGCAGCTTACGAGAAGCGGGGGGCCGGGCAGATACGCAGTATTTT. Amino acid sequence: CASSLREAGGRADTQYF. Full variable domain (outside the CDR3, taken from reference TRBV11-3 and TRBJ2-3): EAGVVQSPRYKIIEKKQPVAFWCNPISGHNTLYWYLQNLGQGPELLIRYENEEAVDDSQLPKDRFSAERLKGVDSTLKIQPAELGDSAVYLCASSLREAGGRADTQYFGPGTRLTVL.

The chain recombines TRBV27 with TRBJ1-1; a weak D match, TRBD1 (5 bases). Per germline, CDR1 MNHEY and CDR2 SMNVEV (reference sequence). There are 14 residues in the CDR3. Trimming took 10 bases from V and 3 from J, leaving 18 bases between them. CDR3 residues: CATLKSRVDTEAFF. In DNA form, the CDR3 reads TGTGCCACCCTTAAGTCCAGGGTGGACACTGAAGCTTTCTTT.

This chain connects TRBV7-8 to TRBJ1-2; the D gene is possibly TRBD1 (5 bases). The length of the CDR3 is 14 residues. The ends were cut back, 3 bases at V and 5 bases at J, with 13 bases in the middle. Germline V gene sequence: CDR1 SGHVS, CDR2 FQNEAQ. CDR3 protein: CASSLEGAEYGYTF. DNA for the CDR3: TGTGCCAGCAGCTTGGAAGGGGCGGAATATGGCTACACCTTC.

In DNA form, the CDR3 reads TGTGCAAGTCGCGGGCCCCGCCAGGCCGCGAAAAATAGCACAGATACGCAGTATTTT. As protein: CASRGPRQAAKNSTDTQYF. The chain carries TRBV12-2 and TRBJ2-3; the table names TRBD1, a call not compared with the DNA. TRBV12-2 is flagged as a pseudogene. The CDR3 is 19 residues long.

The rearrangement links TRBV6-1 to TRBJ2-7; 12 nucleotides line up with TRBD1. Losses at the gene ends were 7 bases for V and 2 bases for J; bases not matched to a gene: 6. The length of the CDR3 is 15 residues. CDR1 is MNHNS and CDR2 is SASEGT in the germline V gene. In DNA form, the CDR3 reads TGTGCCAGCACCCCGGGGACAGGGGGCGCCTACGAGCAGTACTTC. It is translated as CASTPGTGGAYEQYF.

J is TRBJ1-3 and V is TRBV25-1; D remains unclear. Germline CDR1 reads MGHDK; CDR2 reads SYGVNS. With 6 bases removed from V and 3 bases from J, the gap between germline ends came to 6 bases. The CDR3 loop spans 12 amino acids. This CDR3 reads CASSRIGNTIYF. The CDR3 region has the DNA TGTGCCAGCAGCAGAATTGGAAACACCATATATTTT. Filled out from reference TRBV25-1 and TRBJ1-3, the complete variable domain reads EADIYQTPRYLVIGTGKKITLECSQTMGHDKMYWYQQDPGMELHLIHYSYGVNSTEKGDLSSESTVSRIRTEHFPLTLESARPSHTSQYLCASSRIGNTIYFGEGSWLTVV.

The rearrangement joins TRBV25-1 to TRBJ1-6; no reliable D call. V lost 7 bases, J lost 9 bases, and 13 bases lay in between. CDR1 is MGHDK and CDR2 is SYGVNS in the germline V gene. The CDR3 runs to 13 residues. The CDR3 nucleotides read TGTGCCAGCACTGGCTACAGCTCTTCACCCCTCCACTTT. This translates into CASTGYSSSPLHF.

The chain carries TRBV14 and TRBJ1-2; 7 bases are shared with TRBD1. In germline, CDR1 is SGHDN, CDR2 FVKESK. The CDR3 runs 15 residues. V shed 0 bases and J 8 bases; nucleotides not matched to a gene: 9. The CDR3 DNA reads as TGTGCCAGCAGCCAAGATCAAAAGGGGGCGGGCGGCTACACCTTC. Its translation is CASSQDQKGAGGYTF.

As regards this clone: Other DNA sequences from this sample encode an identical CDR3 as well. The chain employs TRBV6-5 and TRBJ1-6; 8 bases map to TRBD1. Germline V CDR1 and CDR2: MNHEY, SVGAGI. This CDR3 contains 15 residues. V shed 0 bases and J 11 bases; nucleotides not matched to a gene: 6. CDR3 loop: CASSYSTGERPPLHF. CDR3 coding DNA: TGTGCCAGCAGTTACTCGACAGGGGAGAGACCACCCCTCCACTTT.

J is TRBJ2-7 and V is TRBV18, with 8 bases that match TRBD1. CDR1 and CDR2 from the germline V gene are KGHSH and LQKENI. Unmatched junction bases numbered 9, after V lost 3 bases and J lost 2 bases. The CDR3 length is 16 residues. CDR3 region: CASSPMLGQDPYEQYF. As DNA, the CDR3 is TGTGCCAGCTCACCGATGTTGGGACAGGACCCCTACGAGCAGTACTTC.

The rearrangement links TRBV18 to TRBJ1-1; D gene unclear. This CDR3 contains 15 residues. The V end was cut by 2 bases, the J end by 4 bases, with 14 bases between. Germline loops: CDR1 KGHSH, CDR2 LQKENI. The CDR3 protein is CASSPTEVGSTEAFF. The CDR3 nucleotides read TGTGCCAGCTCACCAACTGAGGTTGGGAGCACTGAAGCTTTCTTT. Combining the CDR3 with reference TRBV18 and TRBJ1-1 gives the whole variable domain NAGVMQNPRHLVRRRGQEARLRCSPMKGHSHVYWYRQLPEEGLKFMVYLQKENIIDESGMPKERFSAEFPKEGPSILRIQQVVRGDSAAYFCASSPTEVGSTEAFFGQGTRLTVV.

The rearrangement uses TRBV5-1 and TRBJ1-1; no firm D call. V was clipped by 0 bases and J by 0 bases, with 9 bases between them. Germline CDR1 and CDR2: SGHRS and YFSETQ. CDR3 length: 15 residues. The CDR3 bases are TGCGCCAGCAGCTTGGGAGCTCTTATGAACACTGAAGCTTTCTTT. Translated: CASSLGALMNTEAFF.

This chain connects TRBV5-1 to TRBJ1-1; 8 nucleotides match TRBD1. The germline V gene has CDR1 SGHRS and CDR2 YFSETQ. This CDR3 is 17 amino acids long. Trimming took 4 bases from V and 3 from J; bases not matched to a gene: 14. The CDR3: CASSTRQGLSKDTEAFF. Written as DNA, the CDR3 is TGCGCCAGCAGCACCCGACAGGGGCTTTCAAAGGACACTGAAGCTTTCTTT.

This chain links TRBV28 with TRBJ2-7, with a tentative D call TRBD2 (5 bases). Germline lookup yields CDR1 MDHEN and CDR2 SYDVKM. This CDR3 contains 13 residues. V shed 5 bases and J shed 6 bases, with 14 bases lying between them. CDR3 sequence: CASSGSIGVEQYF. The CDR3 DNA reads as TGTGCCAGCAGTGGGAGTATCGGCGTCGAGCAGTACTTC.

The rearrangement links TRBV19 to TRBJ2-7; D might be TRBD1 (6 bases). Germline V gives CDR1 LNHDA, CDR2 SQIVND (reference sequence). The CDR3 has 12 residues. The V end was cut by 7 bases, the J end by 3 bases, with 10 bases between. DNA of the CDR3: TGTGCCAGTACAGGGGAGAACTACGAGCAGTACTTC. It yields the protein CASTGENYEQYF. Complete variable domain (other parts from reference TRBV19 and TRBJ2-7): DGGITQSPKYLFRKEGQNVTLSCEQNLNHDAMYWYRQDPGQGLRLIYYSQIVNDFQKGDIAEGYSVSREKKESFPLTVTSAQKNPTAFYLCASTGENYEQYFGPGTRLTVT.

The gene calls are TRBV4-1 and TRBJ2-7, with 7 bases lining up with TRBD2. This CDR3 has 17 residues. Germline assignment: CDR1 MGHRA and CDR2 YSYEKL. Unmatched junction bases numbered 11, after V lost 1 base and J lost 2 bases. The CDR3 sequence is CASSQAFERGLPYEQYF. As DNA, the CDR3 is TGCGCCAGCAGCCAAGCCTTTGAGCGGGGTTTGCCCTACGAGCAGTACTTC.

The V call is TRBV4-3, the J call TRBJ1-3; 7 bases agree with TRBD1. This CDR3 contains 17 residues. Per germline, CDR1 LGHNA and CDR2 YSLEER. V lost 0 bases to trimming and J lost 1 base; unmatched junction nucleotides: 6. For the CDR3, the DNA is TGCGCCAGCAGCCAAGATCCAGGGGGGATGTCTGGAAACACCATATATTTT. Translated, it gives CASSQDPGGMSGNTIYF.

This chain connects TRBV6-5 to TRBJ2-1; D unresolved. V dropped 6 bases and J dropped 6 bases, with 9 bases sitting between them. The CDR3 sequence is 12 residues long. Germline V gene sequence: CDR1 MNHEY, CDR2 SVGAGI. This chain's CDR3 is CASRKNTNEQFF. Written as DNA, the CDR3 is TGTGCCAGCAGAAAGAACACCAATGAGCAGTTCTTC.

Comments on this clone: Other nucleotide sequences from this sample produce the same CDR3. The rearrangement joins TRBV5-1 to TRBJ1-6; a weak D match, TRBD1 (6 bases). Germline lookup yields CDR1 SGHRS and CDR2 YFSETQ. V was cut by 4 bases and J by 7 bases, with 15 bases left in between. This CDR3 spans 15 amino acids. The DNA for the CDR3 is TGCGCCAGCAGCCTGGAGGGCAGGGGCAATTCACCCCTCCACTTT. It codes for CASSLEGRGNSPLHF.

In DNA form, the CDR3 reads TGTGCCAGCCGGGACAGGGGTAACTATGGCTACACCTTC. This codes for CASRDRGNYGYTF. This chain connects TRBV6-5 to TRBJ1-2; TRBD1 matches at 10 bases. CDR1 is MNHEY and CDR2 is SVGAGI in the germline V gene. The CDR3 loop spans 13 amino acids. Germline trimming cut 8 bases from V and 1 base from J; bases unmatched to any gene: 1.

The CDR3 sequence: CASSLAGGYNEQFF. The CDR3 DNA reads TGTGCCAGCAGTCTAGCGGGGGGGTACAATGAGCAGTTCTTC. The V gene is TRBV6-1, the J gene TRBJ2-1, with 12 bases lining up with TRBD2. Germline V gene sequence: CDR1 MNHNS, CDR2 SASEGT. Germline trimming cut 5 bases from V and 4 bases from J; bases unmatched to any gene: 0. This CDR3 region has 14 residues.

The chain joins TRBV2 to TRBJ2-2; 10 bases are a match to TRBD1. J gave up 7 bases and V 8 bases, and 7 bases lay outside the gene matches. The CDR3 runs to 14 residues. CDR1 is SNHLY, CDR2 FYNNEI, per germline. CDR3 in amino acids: CASGGQGEGGELFF. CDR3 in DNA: TGTGCCAGCGGCGGACAGGGGGAAGGCGGGGAGCTGTTTTTT. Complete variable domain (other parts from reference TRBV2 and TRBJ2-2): EPEVTQTPSHQVTQMGQEVILRCVPISNHLYFYWYRQILGQKVEFLVSFYNNEISEKSEIFDDQFSVERPDGSNFTLKIRSTKLEDSAMYFCASGGQGEGGELFFGEGSRLTVL.

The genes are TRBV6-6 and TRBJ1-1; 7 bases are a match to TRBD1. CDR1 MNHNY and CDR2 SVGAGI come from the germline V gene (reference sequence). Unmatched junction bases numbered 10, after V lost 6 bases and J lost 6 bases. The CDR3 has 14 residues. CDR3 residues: CASSSGTEWSEAFF. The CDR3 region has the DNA TGTGCCAGCAGCTCCGGGACAGAGTGGTCTGAAGCTTTCTTT.